The clone carrying this T cell receptor beta chain is a singleton in its sample. Its cognate antigen is unknown. Only in-frame clones appear in the TCRdb table, and some are missing; sequencing was by immunoSEQ multiplex PCR. The repertoire holds roughly 43,000 clones, with about 95% as singletons. This sample was included in a study of graft-versus-host responses after intestinal transplantation. Regarding the study as a whole: Where graft-donor T cell macrochimerism was present, patients had high graft-versus-host to host-versus-graft clonal ratios in allografts.

The CDR3 is 16 amino acids. Losses at the gene ends were 5 bases for V and 5 bases for J; bases not matched to a gene: 7. CDR1 and CDR2 (germline): MGHRA, YSYEKL. This specimen consisted of PBMCs, obtained approximately 340 days after intestinal transplant. The sequence came from a human patient who received an intestinal transplant, so some T cells may come from the graft donor. The rearrangement uses TRBV4-1 and TRBJ2-2, with 11 bases lining up with TRBD2. CDR3 nucleotide sequence: TGCGCCAGCAGCATGACTAGCGGGGCGGCTACCGGGGAGCTGTTTTTT. This translates into CASSMTSGAATGELFF.